Described below is a single T cell receptor (beta chain) sequence and its context. Original methodology: How many nucleated cells were present was estimated from reference gene primer amplification. The table came from immunoSEQ multiplex PCR; TCRdb's copy has only in-frame clones and leaves some out. The DNA gave D and trimming, while V, J and clone size come from that table. The sample shows around 170,000 clones, approximately 89% of them seen only once. This entry belongs to a study of blood T cell repertoires in COVID-19. Study-wide background: Specimens from acute and convalescent COVID-19 originated in the United States, Italy and Spain.

The V gene lost 2 bases and the J gene lost 7 bases, with 6 bases spanning the gap. CDR1 is SNHLY and CDR2 is FYNNEI in the germline V gene. The CDR3 sequence is 11 residues long. The chain is built from TRBV2 and TRBJ2-7; D not resolved. The TCR sequence derives from a woman aged 25 to 39 with acute or convalescent COVID-19. Sequences were obtained from peripheral blood. The CDR3 DNA reads as TGTGCCAGCAGTGAACTAAATGAGCAGTACTTC. Residues: CASSELNEQYF.